One sample yielded the 3 T cell receptor beta chains listed below, sequenced in a study of T cells in Graves' hyperthyroidism and ophthalmopathy. Amplification of TCR beta CDR3 regions was performed using RNA transcripts as template. The TCR CDR3 was amplified in a first-round RT-PCR using the HTBI primer set. MiXCR, run by TCRdb on the multiplex PCR reads, gives a single entry per CDR3 protein. Of about 290,000 distinct CDR3 sequences listed, around 19% are singletons. The sample consisted of blood. The receptor source for this set is a middle-aged man with Graves' ophthalmopathy.

The DNA of the CDR3 is TGTGCCAGCACTTCTCGGCTAGACTCAGAGACCCAGTACTTC. It translates to CASTSRLDSETQYF. The rearrangement links TRBV2 to TRBJ2-5; D gene uncertain. CDR1 and CDR2 (germline): SNHLY, FYNNEI. The CDR3 runs to 14 residues. The ends were cut back, 7 bases at V and 4 bases at J, with 16 bases in the middle.

This clonotype was observed at least ten times. The genes are TRBV5-1 and TRBJ2-7; no reliable D call. From germline, CDR1 is SGHRS and CDR2 YFSETQ. Between the trimmed V and J ends, which lost 0 bases and 0 bases, there was a span of 13 bases. The CDR3 consists of 16 residues. CDR3 DNA sequence: TGCGCCAGCAGCTTGGAGGGTCTATTATCCTCCTACGAGCAGTACTTC. This codes for CASSLEGLLSSYEQYF.

In this sample, this clonotype turned up many times. The chain combines TRBV15 with TRBJ2-3; the match to TRBD1 covers 8 bases. Germline V lookup: CDR1 LNHNV, CDR2 YYDKDF (reference sequence). The CDR3 loop spans 16 amino acids. The V segment lost 4 bases and the J segment 2 bases; nucleotides outside the gene matches: 8. This CDR3 is CATSIGQGSSTDTQYF. CDR3 nucleotide sequence: TGTGCCACCAGCATTGGACAGGGAAGCTCCACAGATACGCAGTATTTT.